The 17 T cell receptor beta chains below were found in one sample sequenced in a study of shared clonotypes between healthy human individuals. The data were produced by immunoSEQ multiplex PCR, yet TCRdb's version contains in-frame clones alone and is incomplete. The data hold around 2.5 million clones, with approximately 93% observed a single time. Sequencing used naive CD4+ T cells from PBMCs. Indicated subset: CD45RA+ positively selected. The receptors derive from a man between 18 and 35 years old in good health. Some clones in this sample may be carry-over from other donors' samples.

This chain's CDR3 is CASRDAGTGTYEQYF. Here the CDR3 DNA reads TGTGCCAGCAGGGATGCCGGGACAGGGACCTACGAGCAGTACTTC. The genes are TRBV28 and TRBJ2-7; the match to TRBD1 covers 9 bases. J was trimmed by 2 bases and V by 6 bases; bases with no gene match: 8. The CDR3 spans 15 residues. The germline gives CDR1 MDHEN, CDR2 SYDVKM.

Note on this clone: This same CDR3 is encoded by further DNA sequences in the sample. The rearrangement uses TRBV2 and TRBJ1-1; D might be TRBD1 (6 bases). Trimming stripped 1 base from V and 5 bases from J, with 8 bases between. The CDR3 runs 13 residues. Germline values: CDR1 SNHLY, CDR2 FYNNEI. The chain's CDR3 is CASSEETGTEAFF. CDR3 DNA sequence: TGTGCCAGCAGTGAAGAAACAGGGACTGAAGCTTTCTTT.

The chain employs TRBV6-1 and TRBJ2-7; D not certain. CDR3 length: 12 residues. CDR1 and CDR2 (germline): MNHNS, SASEGT. With 3 bases removed from V and 2 bases from J, the gap between germline ends came to 5 bases. The CDR3 spells CASSDFPYEQYF. The DNA for the CDR3 is TGTGCCAGCAGTGATTTCCCCTACGAGCAGTACTTC.

This clone was counted a single time. The chain uses TRBV10-1 and TRBJ1-3, with D maybe TRBD1 (5 bases). CDR3 length: 12 amino acids. Germline CDR1 reads WNHNN; CDR2 reads SYGVQD (reference sequence). V lost 6 bases and J 8 bases, leaving 11 bases between the germline ends. In DNA, the CDR3 is TGCGCCAGCAGCGGGGGGGGGTACACCATATATTTT. Translated: CASSGGGYTIYF.

This chain links TRBV11-3 with TRBJ2-1; D is unclear. Germline V gene lookup returns CDR1 SGHNT and CDR2 YENEEA. The CDR3 sequence is 15 residues long. V was trimmed by 5 bases and J by 0 bases, leaving 11 bases between them. The CDR3 DNA follows: TGTGCCAGCAGCGCTGGGGTTAGCTCCTACAATGAGCAGTTCTTC. Amino acid sequence: CASSAGVSSYNEQFF.

This chain links TRBV14 with TRBJ2-2; TRBD1 is a possible D gene (5 bases). The V and J ends lost 1 base and 0 bases respectively, with 9 bases between them. The CDR3 runs to 16 residues. Germline loops: CDR1 SGHDN, CDR2 FVKESK. The CDR3, as DNA: TGTGCCAGCAGCCAAGCCCTCAGGGCGAACACCGGGGAGCTGTTTTTT. This encodes CASSQALRANTGELFF.

The chain joins TRBV5-1 to TRBJ2-3; 8 bases map to TRBD1. Germline lookup yields CDR1 SGHRS and CDR2 YFSETQ. The CDR3 contains 15 residues. After removal of 4 bases from V and 4 bases from J, the junction contained 8 bases not matched to a gene. Here the CDR3 DNA reads TGCGCCAGCAGCGTCAACAGGGGGAGCGCAGATACGCAGTATTTT. Its protein product is CASSVNRGSADTQYF.

This clone was counted a single time. This chain joins TRBV5-1 and TRBJ2-1; 7 nucleotides align to TRBD2. The ends lost 4 bases at V and 3 bases at J; junction bases unmatched: 10. Germline assignment: CDR1 SGHRS and CDR2 YFSETQ. This CDR3 contains 16 residues. The CDR3 sequence is CASSGLLAANYNEQFF. In nucleotides, the CDR3 is TGCGCCAGCAGCGGCCTGCTAGCGGCCAACTACAATGAGCAGTTCTTC.

The chain uses TRBV5-6 and TRBJ2-1; 9 bases align to TRBD1. This CDR3 comprises 18 residues. V dropped 0 bases and J dropped 5; count of bases not matched to a gene: 12. Germline V lookup: CDR1 SGHDT, CDR2 YYEEEE. The CDR3 is CASSLDRPGQGRHNEQFF. For the CDR3, the DNA is TGTGCCAGCAGCTTGGACCGTCCGGGACAGGGAAGACACAATGAGCAGTTCTTC.

The rearrangement links TRBV6-1 to TRBJ2-6, with a weak D call TRBD2 (6 bases). Per the germline V gene, CDR1 is MNHNS and CDR2 is SASEGT. This CDR3 contains 17 residues. With 2 bases removed from V and 4 bases from J, the gap between germline ends came to 15 bases. The CDR3 here is CASSERGSGVGANVLTF. The CDR3 bases are TGTGCCAGCAGTGAACGGGGTTCGGGGGTCGGGGCCAACGTCCTGACTTTC.

With regard to this clone: Other nucleotide sequences from this sample produce the same CDR3. The rearrangement joins TRBV18 to TRBJ2-5; tentative D call: TRBD2 (5 bases). This CDR3 spans 14 amino acids. The V gene lost 0 bases and the J gene lost 5 bases, with 10 bases spanning the gap. CDR1 is KGHSH and CDR2 is LQKENI in the germline V gene. The CDR3: CASSPPGGLETQYF. The CDR3 bases are TGTGCCAGCTCACCACCGGGCGGGCTGGAGACCCAGTACTTC.

Concerning this clone: This specimen includes other DNA sequences encoding the same CDR3. The chain links TRBV7-2 to TRBJ2-3; D is uncertain. This CDR3 spans 14 amino acids. Per germline, CDR1 SGHTA and CDR2 FQGNSA. Between the trimmed V and J ends, which lost 5 bases and 0 bases, there was a span of 9 bases. DNA for the CDR3: TGTGCCAGCAGCCTGCGCCCTAGCACAGATACGCAGTATTTT. It specifies CASSLRPSTDTQYF.

The chain has TRBV28 and TRBJ1-1; 9 nucleotides agree with TRBD1. Unmatched junction bases numbered 7, after V lost 4 bases and J lost 1 base. This CDR3 comprises 16 residues. Germline V gene lookup returns CDR1 MDHEN and CDR2 SYDVKM. CDR3 DNA: TGTGCCAGCAGTTCCGGACCGGGACAGGGGAACACTGAAGCTTTCTTT. Amino acids: CASSSGPGQGNTEAFF.

Details on this clone: Distinct nucleotide sequences in the sample also encode this CDR3. Here the CDR3 DNA reads TGTGCCAGCTCACCACTCACAGGTCTTACAGATACGCAGTATTTT. It yields the protein CASSPLTGLTDTQYF. The V call is TRBV18, the J call TRBJ2-3, with D possibly matching TRBD1 (5 bases). Germline lookup yields CDR1 KGHSH and CDR2 LQKENI. This CDR3 spans 15 amino acids. Trimming took 1 base from V and 3 from J, leaving 11 bases between them.

The chain is built from TRBV29-1 and TRBJ2-6; D assignment may be TRBD1 or TRBD2 (5 bases each). Per germline, CDR1 SQVTM and CDR2 ANQGSEA. Trimming shortened V by 6 bases and J by 0 bases, and 12 bases separated the two germline ends. This CDR3 has 15 amino acids. In DNA, the CDR3 is TGCAGCGTAAAGACAGACTACTCTGGGGCCAACGTCCTGACTTTC. This codes for CSVKTDYSGANVLTF.

This rearrangement joins TRBV25-1 to TRBJ2-2, with D tentatively TRBD1 or TRBD2 (6 bases each). Trimming cost V 4 bases and J 5 bases, with 17 bases left between them. Per germline, CDR1 MGHDK and CDR2 SYGVNS. This CDR3 region has 16 residues. The CDR3 region has the DNA TGTGCCAGCAGTGCCGCGGGACACATAGGAACCGGGGAGCTGTTTTTT. The encoded protein is CASSAAGHIGTGELFF.

The rearrangement joins TRBV6-1 to TRBJ1-2, with D tentatively TRBD1 (6 bases). This CDR3 region has 15 residues. Germline V gene data show CDR1 as MNHNS and CDR2 as SASEGT. Trimming shortened V by 4 bases and J by 0 bases, and 12 bases separated the two germline ends. The chain's CDR3 is CASSVPGGTNYGYTF. The CDR3 DNA sequence: TGTGCCAGCAGTGTTCCCGGGGGCACTAACTATGGCTACACCTTC.